This TCR beta chain was obtained from a study of beta chain features in type 1 diabetes. Overall study findings and caveats: Sequencing used cDNA, and cells with high TCR expression could therefore be over-represented.

This CDR3 has 14 amino acids. Between the trimmed V and J ends, which lost 0 bases and 1 base, there was a span of 7 bases. Germline CDR1 SGDLS, CDR2 YYNGEE. Purity exceeded 95% in all sorted populations. This clone was detected only a few times. The antigen is unknown. Investigators reverse transcribed all isolated RNA, so they sequenced expressed TCRB transcripts. TCRdb keeps only in-frame clones here, not all; method: immunoSEQ multiplex PCR. The sample records fewer than 350,000 clones, around 19% being singletons. The V gene is TRBV9, the J gene TRBJ1-1; D remains unclear. Sample: naive CD4+ T cells from blood. The clonotype was recovered from a woman under 30 in good health. Here the CDR3 DNA reads TGTGCCAGCAGCGTAGCGGGAGGGAACACTGAAGCTTTCTTT. It encodes CASSVAGGNTEAFF. The variable domain in full, with the rest retrieved from reference TRBV9 and TRBJ1-1, is DSGVTQTPKHLITATGQRVTLRCSPRSGDLSVYWYQQSLDQGLQFLIQYYNGEERAKGNILERFSAQQFPDLHSELNLSSLELGDSALYFCASSVAGGNTEAFFGQGTRLTVV.